This T cell receptor (beta chain) was documented in a study of response to subunit inactivated influenza vaccine. Concerning this clonotype: Its specificity is not known.

Study results and caveats: T cells newly recruited by each seasonal influenza vaccination are few, the authors suggested.

TCRdb processed the RT-PCR reads anew with MiXCR; each CDR3 protein has one entry. The top ten hold under 15% of the sample, which has over 150,000 distinct CDR3 sequences, around 9.9% seen once. CDR3 length: 15 amino acids. Germline-derived CDR1 and CDR2 are SEHNR and FQNEAQ (reference sequence). V shed 1 base and J shed 5 bases, with 14 bases lying between them. This chain links TRBV7-9 with TRBJ1-1; no definite D call. This sequence originates from a man aged 45-60 years who received an inactivated influenza vaccine. Source: non-naive T cells sorted from PBMCs, taken more than 35 days after vaccination. The CDR3 loop reads CASSLDVSRATEAFF. The CDR3 nucleotides are TGTGCCAGCAGCTTAGACGTATCGAGGGCAACTGAAGCTTTCTTT.